The entry below gives a single T cell receptor beta chain sequence along with its context. This CDR3 has 14 residues. Trimming pared 1 base from V and 6 bases from J, leaving 13 bases between. Germline V gives CDR1 SEHNR, CDR2 FQNEAQ (reference sequence). The sample belongs to a study of control samples from healthy donors and cancer patients. Assay used: immunoSEQ multiplex PCR; TCRdb lists only in-frame clones, some missing. The repertoire holds 150,000 to 200,000 clones, about 90% seen once, with 1.4% in the top ten. The sequence came from a woman in her forties or fifties in good health. Sequencing was carried out using blood. The chain recombines TRBV7-9 with TRBJ2-7; D ambiguous. The CDR3 region is CASSLGTNVGEQYF. The CDR3, as DNA: TGTGCCAGCAGCTTAGGGACGAATGTAGGCGAGCAGTACTTC.